These T cell receptor beta chains were read from a single sample in a study of blood T cells in healthy people across ages. One entry per CDR3 protein, called by TCRdb with MiXCR from the 5' RACE reads. The sample lists 1.5 million to 2 million distinct CDR3 sequences; over 25% were seen once. The material sequenced was blood. Receptor source: a woman aged 25 to 39 in good health. CDR3s include the opening cysteine and the closing phenylalanine or tryptophan. Each record gives: D gene, V gene, J gene, clone size, CDR3 DNA, CDR3 protein. The D gene is left open where the match is weak. The size entry is marked missing in some rows and otherwise reads once, few, many or a size class.

.	TRBV7-9	TRBJ2-5	.	TGTGCCAGCAGCTTAGGCGAAAGCACAGGGGAGACCCAGTACTTC	CASSLGESTGETQYF
TRBD1	TRBV27	TRBJ2-3	.	TGTGCCAGCAGGGGGACAGGGCGCACAGATACGCAGTATTTT	CASRGTGRTDTQYF
TRBD1	TRBV20-1	TRBJ2-2	.	TGCAGTGCTAGTTGGGGGACAGGGGGTCTGACCGGGGAGCTGTTTTTT	CSASWGTGGLTGELFF
.	TRBV5-1	TRBJ1-1	many	TGCGCCAGCAGCCTCGGGACACGAAATGAAGCTTTCTTT	CASSLGTRNEAFF
TRBD1	TRBV12-3/TRBV12-4	TRBJ1-6	.	TGTGCCTGCAGTCTGCGGACAGGGAATAATTCACCCCTCCACTTT	CACSLRTGNNSPLHF
.	TRBV20-1	TRBJ2-5	many	TGCAGCGCCTACCCCGGCAGGGGGGAAACCCAGTACTTC	CSAYPGRGETQYF
TRBD2	TRBV7-7	TRBJ2-1	few	TGTGCCAGCAGCCGTGGGGGCGAAGCGGGAGGTACCGAGCAGTTCTTC	CASSRGGEAGGTEQFF
.	TRBV20-1	TRBJ2-7	few	TGCAGTGCTAGAGGGGGGACAAACTCCTACGAGCAGTACTTC	CSARGGTNSYEQYF
TRBD2	TRBV29-1	TRBJ2-3	once	TGCAGCGCCCTGTGGCTAGCGGGGGCCCTAGATACGCAGTATTTT	CSALWLAGALDTQYF
.	TRBV6-2/TRBV6-3	TRBJ2-1	.	TGTGCCAGCAGCCGCCCGAACAGGCAAGAGACCCAGTTCTTC	CASSRPNRQETQFF
.	TRBV4-2	TRBJ2-1	.	TGTGCCAGCAGCCAAGCGGTGGGTTCCTACAATGAGCAGTTCTTC	CASSQAVGSYNEQFF